This TCR beta chain stems from a study of blood T cell repertoires in COVID-19. Study overall: Some COVID-19 samples were acute and others convalescent; all came from the United States, Italy and Spain.

The V segment lost 0 bases and the J segment 2 bases; nucleotides outside the gene matches: 22. Germline loops: CDR1 LGHNA, CDR2 YNFKEQ. The CDR3 is 23 amino acids. Original methodology: By means of reference gene primer amplification, nucleated cell counts were estimated. Only in-frame clones appear in the TCRdb table, and some are missing; sequencing was by immunoSEQ multiplex PCR. The DNA gave D and trimming, while V, J and clone size come from that table. The table has approximately 280,000 clones, roughly 85% seen once. Participants came from about two dozen US areas, aged about 18 to 95 years. The count of this clone is one.

The receptor was isolated from a woman in her thirties or forties who had recovered from COVID-19. The gene calls are TRBV4-2 and TRBJ2-7; 13 bases are a match to TRBD2. Sequenced material: PBMCs or T cells enriched from blood (not recorded which). For the CDR3, the DNA is TGTGCCAGCAGCCAAGATACGAGGATACAAAAGCCGTGGACTAGCGGGAGTCCCTACGAGCAGTACTTC. Residues: CASSQDTRIQKPWTSGSPYEQYF.